The rows below give T cell receptor beta chains drawn from one sample of a study of response to subunit inactivated influenza vaccine. TCRdb re-called the RT-PCR reads through MiXCR, storing one row per CDR3 protein. The sample holds roughly 500,000 distinct CDR3 sequences, around 25% seen once. These data also featured in a second study, about T cells expressing NK-cell markers.

This material consisted of CD4+ T cells sorted from PBMCs, taken 11 to 12 days after vaccination. All receptors come from a man between 50 and 59 years old who received an inactivated influenza vaccine. CDR3s include the opening cysteine and the closing phenylalanine or tryptophan. A D gene is named only where the DNA matches it firmly. The listing skips clone size in some rows; elsewhere it reads once, few, many or a size class.

CDR3 protein: CASSLVGRGQFF
CDR3 DNA: TGTGCCAGCAGCTTAGTCGGGAGGGGGCAGTTCTTC
clone size: .
J gene: TRBJ2-1
CDR3 length: 12
V gene: TRBV7-6
D gene: TRBD2

CDR3 protein: CASRLGEVGTGELFF
CDR3 DNA: TGTGCCAGCCGACTTGGAGAGGTTGGCACCGGGGAGCTGTTTTTT
clone size: few
J gene: TRBJ2-2
CDR3 length: 15
V gene: TRBV7-8
D gene: .

CDR3 protein: CASSQRDRGRNEQFF
CDR3 DNA: TGTGCCAGCAGCCAAAGGGACAGGGGGCGGAATGAGCAGTTCTTC
clone size: few
J gene: TRBJ2-1
CDR3 length: 15
V gene: TRBV3-1
D gene: TRBD1

CDR3 protein: CASRSRGRAYEQYF
CDR3 DNA: TGTGCCAGCAGATCGCGAGGGCGAGCCTACGAGCAGTACTTC
clone size: .
J gene: TRBJ2-7
CDR3 length: 14
V gene: TRBV28
D gene: .

CDR3 protein: CASSPGRETQYF
CDR3 DNA: TGTGCCAGCTCACCGGGACGGGAGACCCAGTACTTC
clone size: many
J gene: TRBJ2-5
CDR3 length: 12
V gene: TRBV18
D gene: .

CDR3 protein: CASSPPRDYWTRTGVIKNYEQYF
CDR3 DNA: TGTGCCAGCTCACCACCTCGAGATTACTGGACTCGGACAGGGGTTATAAAAAACTACGAGCAGTACTTC
clone size: few
J gene: TRBJ2-7
CDR3 length: 23
V gene: TRBV18
D gene: TRBD1

CDR3 protein: CASSVGHRVGGELFF
CDR3 DNA: TGTGCCAGCAGCGTAGGTCACAGGGTAGGAGGGGAGCTGTTTTTT
clone size: many
J gene: TRBJ2-2
CDR3 length: 15
V gene: TRBV9
D gene: .

CDR3 protein: CASSYGTWGGYEQYF
CDR3 DNA: TGTGCCAGTAGTTACGGGACATGGGGCGGCTACGAGCAGTACTTC
clone size: few
J gene: TRBJ2-7
CDR3 length: 15
V gene: TRBV6-5
D gene: .

CDR3 protein: CASSRRRGNTEAFF
CDR3 DNA: TGTGCCAGCAGCCGGAGACGGGGGAACACTGAAGCTTTCTTT
clone size: .
J gene: TRBJ1-1
CDR3 length: 14
V gene: TRBV7-2
D gene: .

CDR3 protein: CASSGDPSYGYTF
CDR3 DNA: TGCGCCAGCAGCGGGGACCCGAGCTATGGCTACACCTTC
clone size: .
J gene: TRBJ1-2
CDR3 length: 13
V gene: TRBV5-1
D gene: .

CDR3 protein: CASSSRTSGSIYEQYF
CDR3 DNA: TGTGCCAGCAGCTCCCGGACTAGCGGGAGTATCTACGAGCAGTACTTC
clone size: few
J gene: TRBJ2-7
CDR3 length: 16
V gene: TRBV7-2
D gene: TRBD2

CDR3 protein: CASSLTGRVYNEQFF
CDR3 DNA: TGTGCCAGCAGCCTGACAGGGAGGGTTTACAATGAGCAGTTCTTC
clone size: .
J gene: TRBJ2-1
CDR3 length: 15
V gene: TRBV14
D gene: .

CDR3 protein: CASRRDWDNEQFF
CDR3 DNA: TGTGCCAGCCGGAGGGACTGGGACAATGAGCAGTTCTTC
clone size: few
J gene: TRBJ2-1
CDR3 length: 13
V gene: TRBV7-6
D gene: .

CDR3 protein: CASRRETEAFF
CDR3 DNA: TGTGCCAGCAGACGGGAGACTGAAGCTTTCTTT
clone size: .
J gene: TRBJ1-1
CDR3 length: 11
V gene: TRBV6-5
D gene: .